The clone carrying this T cell receptor beta chain occurred a few times. Generated by immunoSEQ multiplex PCR, the TCRdb table keeps only in-frame clones and is missing some. The table records some 10,000 clones, 76% of them present only once. The CDR3 contains 13 residues. With 5 bases removed from V and 5 bases from J, the gap between germline ends came to 7 bases. Germline V gives CDR1 LNHDA, CDR2 SQIVND (reference sequence). The data were taken from a study of sequential checkpoint blockade in melanoma. Study at large: Randomization was 1:1 between first-line nivolumab→ipilimumab and ipilimumab→nivolumab. After both sequences, patients received maintenance nivolumab.

Described treatment: randomized to nivolumab then ipilimumab (arm A) or the reverse (arm B). No patient had prior DNA-damaging chemotherapy. Sorted cells were live CD3+CD8+, lacking CD19 and CD56, from PBMCs. The receptor's source is a human donor with melanoma. Sequenced material: CD8+ T cells sorted from blood (inferred from file names), taken from a patient given nivolumab and ipilimumab in sequence. The chain recombines TRBV19 with TRBJ1-6; D call uncertain. In DNA, the CDR3 is TGTGCCAGTAGTCAGGCAGATAATTCACCCCTCCACTTT. Protein sequence: CASSQADNSPLHF.